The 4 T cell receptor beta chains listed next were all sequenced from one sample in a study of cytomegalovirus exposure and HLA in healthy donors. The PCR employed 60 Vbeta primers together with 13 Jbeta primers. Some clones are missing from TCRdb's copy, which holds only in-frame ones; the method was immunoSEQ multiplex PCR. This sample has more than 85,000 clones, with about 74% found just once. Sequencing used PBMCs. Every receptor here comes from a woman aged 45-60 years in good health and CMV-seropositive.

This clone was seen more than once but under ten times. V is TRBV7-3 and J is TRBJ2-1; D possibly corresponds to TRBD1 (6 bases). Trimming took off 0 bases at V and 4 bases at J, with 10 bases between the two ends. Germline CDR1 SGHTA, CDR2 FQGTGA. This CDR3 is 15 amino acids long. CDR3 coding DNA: TGTGCCAGCAGCTTAACTTCAGGGGTTTACAATGAGCAGTTCTTC. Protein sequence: CASSLTSGVYNEQFF.

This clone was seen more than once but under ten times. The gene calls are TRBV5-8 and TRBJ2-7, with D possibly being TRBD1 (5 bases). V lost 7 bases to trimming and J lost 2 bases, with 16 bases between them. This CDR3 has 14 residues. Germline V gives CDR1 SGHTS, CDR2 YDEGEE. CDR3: CASSLTGSTYEQYF. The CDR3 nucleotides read TGTGCCAGCTCCTTAACAGGTTCCACCTACGAGCAGTACTTC.

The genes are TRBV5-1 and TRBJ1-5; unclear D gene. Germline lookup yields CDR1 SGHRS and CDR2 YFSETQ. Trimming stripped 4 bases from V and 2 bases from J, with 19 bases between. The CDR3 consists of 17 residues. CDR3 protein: CASSLSFLGQGNQPQHF. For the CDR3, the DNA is TGCGCCAGCAGCCTATCCTTTCTGGGTCAGGGCAATCAGCCCCAGCATTTT.

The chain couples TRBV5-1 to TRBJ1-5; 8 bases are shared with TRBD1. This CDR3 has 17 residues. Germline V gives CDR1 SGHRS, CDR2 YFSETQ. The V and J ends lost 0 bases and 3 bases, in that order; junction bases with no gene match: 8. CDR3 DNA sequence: TGCGCCAGCAGCTTGGGTTTGGCAGGGGGCACCAATCAGCCCCAGCATTTT. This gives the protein CASSLGLAGGTNQPQHF.